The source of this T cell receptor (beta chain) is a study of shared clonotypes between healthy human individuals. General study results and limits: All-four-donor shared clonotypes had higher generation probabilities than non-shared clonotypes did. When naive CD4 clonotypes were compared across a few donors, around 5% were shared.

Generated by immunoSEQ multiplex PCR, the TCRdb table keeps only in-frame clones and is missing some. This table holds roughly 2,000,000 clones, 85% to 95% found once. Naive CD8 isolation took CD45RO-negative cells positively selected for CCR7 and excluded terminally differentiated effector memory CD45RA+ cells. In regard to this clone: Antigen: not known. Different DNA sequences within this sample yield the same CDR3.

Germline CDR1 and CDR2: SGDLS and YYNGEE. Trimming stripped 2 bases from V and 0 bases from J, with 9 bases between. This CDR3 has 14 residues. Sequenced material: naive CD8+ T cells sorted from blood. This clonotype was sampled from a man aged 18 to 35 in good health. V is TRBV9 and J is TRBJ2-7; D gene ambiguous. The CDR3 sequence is CASSVSWSSYEQYF. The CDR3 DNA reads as TGTGCCAGCAGCGTCAGCTGGAGCTCCTACGAGCAGTACTTC.